This T cell receptor beta chain originates from a study of read filtering for tumor transcriptome and immune sequencing. Across the whole study: 8 or 9 patients were R-ISS I, 16 were R-ISS II, six or seven were R-ISS III. After DNase treatment, RNA was made into whole-transcriptome libraries. Points from the study as a whole: Sorted CD138-negative bone marrow cells were not purified T cells.

The library was built from about 400 ng RNA with molecular barcoded adaptors for alpha/delta and beta/gamma chains. TCRdb analysed the reads with MiXCR anew, one entry per CDR3 protein. The sample holds about 30,000 distinct CDR3 sequences, about 18% seen once. Concerning this clonotype itself: Its antigen is still unknown. At one end the junction does not follow the germline gene, possibly because of a read error.

The CDR3 has 14 amino acids. Looked up from germline, CDR1 is SEHNR and CDR2 is FQNEAQ (reference sequence). Sequences were obtained from a population of CD138-negative cells sorted from bone marrow. The chain combines TRBV7-9 with TRBJ2-5; D not certain. The sequence came from a donor at least 40 years old with multiple myeloma. The CDR3 is CASSLVVTQEAQYF. The CDR3 DNA follows: TGTGCCAGCAGCTTAGTTGTCACACAAGAGGCCCAGTACTTC.